The rows below give T cell receptor beta chains drawn from one sample of a study of cytomegalovirus exposure and HLA in healthy donors. TCRdb keeps only in-frame clones here, not all; method: immunoSEQ multiplex PCR. The repertoire consists of about 130,000 clones, with around 83% occurring once and the leading ten covering around 1.2%. The material sequenced was PBMCs. Every receptor here comes from a girl between 2 and 10 years old in good health and CMV-seronegative. Both conserved end residues are part of each CDR3. D genes are given only for firm matches. The size field is filled for only some rows; it gives once, few, many or a size class.

TRBJ2-1 | TRBV10-1 | . | . | CASSESQGLGEQFF | TGCGCCAGCAGTGAGTCGCAGGGGCTGGGGGAGCAGTTCTTC
TRBJ2-7 | TRBV7-2 | TRBD2 | once | CASSLDLTSGSSYEQYF | TGTGCCAGCAGCTTAGACCTCACTAGCGGGAGTTCCTACGAGCAGTACTTC
TRBJ1-2 | TRBV5-6 | TRBD1 | few | CASSWGSTGAGTGYTF | TGTGCCAGCAGCTGGGGCTCAACAGGGGCGGGAACTGGCTACACCTTC
TRBJ2-3 | TRBV27 | TRBD2 | . | CAGRTSGNTDTQYF | TGTGCCGGTCGGACTAGCGGGAACACAGATACGCAGTATTTT
TRBJ2-2 | TRBV18 | . | . | CASSLSAGNTGELFF | TGTGCCAGCTCACTGTCAGCGGGGAACACCGGGGAGCTGTTTTTT
TRBJ1-4 | TRBV5-1 | TRBD1 | . | CASSPTQGRNEKLFF | TGCGCCAGCAGCCCCACACAGGGGCGTAATGAAAAACTGTTTTTT
TRBJ2-6 | TRBV28 | . | . | CASSLGLSSGANVLTF | TGTGCCAGCAGTTTAGGGCTGAGCTCTGGGGCCAACGTCCTGACTTTC
TRBJ2-7 | TRBV7-9 | . | . | CASNPGSEFYEQYF | TGTGCCAGCAACCCGGGAAGTGAATTCTACGAGCAGTACTTC
TRBJ1-2 | TRBV7-8 | TRBD1 | . | CASSEVRGIYGYTF | TGTGCCAGCAGCGAAGTCAGGGGGATCTATGGCTACACCTTC
TRBJ2-7 | TRBV6-5 | . | . | CASSPRGGRYEQYF | TGTGCCAGCAGCCCGAGGGGGGGGCGGTACGAGCAGTACTTC
TRBJ1-5 | TRBV6-6 | . | . | CASSYRESNQPQHF | TGTGCCAGCAGTTATCGGGAGAGCAATCAGCCCCAGCATTTT
TRBJ1-2 | TRBV5-4 | . | once | CASSLAQRTGGYTF | TGTGCCAGCAGCTTGGCTCAAAGAACAGGTGGCTACACCTTC
TRBJ2-3 | TRBV9 | . | . | CASSVGPPLSRGVSTDTQYF | TGTGCCAGCAGCGTAGGGCCCCCTCTTTCGCGGGGAGTGAGCACAGATACGCAGTATTTT
TRBJ2-7 | TRBV10-1 | TRBD1 | . | CASIPGQPIYEQYF | TGCGCCAGCATACCGGGACAGCCAATTTACGAGCAGTACTTC
TRBJ2-5 | TRBV2 | TRBD1 | . | CASSEPGQGADETQYF | TGTGCCAGCAGTGAACCGGGACAGGGGGCGGACGAGACCCAGTACTTC
TRBJ2-5 | TRBV10-3 | TRBD2 | . | CAISESQRGAETQYF | TGTGCCATCAGTGAGTCGCAGCGGGGGGCAGAGACCCAGTACTTC
TRBJ2-3 | TRBV6-1 | . | . | CASSARLVADTQYF | TGTGCCAGCAGTGCCCGACTTGTGGCAGATACGCAGTATTTT
TRBJ2-3 | TRBV9 | TRBD2 | . | CASSGRLAGDTDTQYF | TGTGCCAGCAGCGGTAGACTAGCGGGAGACACAGATACGCAGTATTTT
TRBJ2-3 | TRBV7-9 | TRBD1 | . | CASSLHPDRGSGDTQYF | TGTGCCAGCAGCTTACACCCGGACAGGGGGTCTGGAGATACGCAGTATTTT
TRBJ2-7 | TRBV14 | TRBD1 | . | CASSHWTGAYEQYF | TGTGCCAGCAGCCACTGGACAGGGGCCTACGAGCAGTACTTC
TRBJ2-4 | TRBV19 | TRBD2 | . | CASTSGRAENIQYF | TGTGCCAGTACAAGCGGGAGGGCCGAAAACATTCAGTACTTC
TRBJ1-5 | TRBV15 | . | once | CATSETYRVGNQPQHF | TGTGCCACCAGCGAAACCTACAGGGTCGGCAATCAGCCCCAGCATTTT
TRBJ2-7 | TRBV7-6 | TRBD1 | . | CASSPTAGGPYEQYF | TGTGCCAGCAGCCCTACCGCAGGGGGCCCCTACGAGCAGTACTTC
TRBJ1-5 | TRBV6-6 | TRBD1 | . | CASSYPGTGANQPQHF | TGTGCCAGCAGTTACCCGGGGACAGGGGCCAATCAGCCCCAGCATTTT
TRBJ2-1 | TRBV20-1 | . | . | CSARSREQFF | TGCAGTGCTAGAAGCAGGGAGCAGTTCTTC
TRBJ1-5 | TRBV2 | TRBD1 | . | CASTDRQGNQPQHF | TGTGCCAGCACAGATAGACAGGGGAATCAGCCCCAGCATTTT
TRBJ2-3 | TRBV7-9 | TRBD2 | once | CASSFRLAGGVADTQYF | TGTGCCAGCAGCTTCAGACTAGCGGGAGGGGTTGCAGATACGCAGTATTTT
TRBJ2-7 | TRBV19 | . | . | CASSIPSTGSYEQYF | TGTGCCAGTAGTATCCCCTCGACAGGCTCCTACGAGCAGTACTTC
TRBJ2-7 | TRBV29-1 | . | . | CSVGTRLTYEQYF | TGCAGCGTGGGGACACGCCTGACCTACGAGCAGTACTTC
TRBJ2-3 | TRBV30 | . | once | CAWSEGHGQGDTQYF | TGTGCCTGGAGTGAAGGACACGGGCAGGGAGATACGCAGTATTTT
TRBJ2-5 | TRBV5-6 | . | . | CASSLDKRETQYF | TGTGCCAGCAGCTTGGACAAGCGGGAGACCCAGTACTTC
TRBJ2-3 | TRBV4-2 | . | . | CASSQGQNTQYF | TGTGCCAGCAGCCAAGGACAAAATACGCAGTATTTT
TRBJ1-2 | TRBV5-4 | . | once | CASSFRQGSGGYTF | TGTGCCAGCAGCTTTAGGCAGGGCTCAGGGGGCTACACCTTC
TRBJ2-3 | TRBV9 | TRBD2 | . | CARVAGSRTDTQYF | TGTGCCAGAGTAGCGGGGTCGCGCACAGATACGCAGTATTTT
TRBJ1-4 | TRBV7-6 | . | . | CASSLTGGSNEKLFF | TGTGCCAGCAGCTTAACGGGGGGTTCAAATGAAAAACTGTTTTTT
TRBJ1-2 | TRBV4-3 | . | . | CASSQETGYGYTF | TGCGCCAGCAGCCAAGAAACAGGGTATGGCTACACCTTC
TRBJ1-2 | TRBV6-5 | . | . | CASSLQAGYGYTF | TGTGCCAGCAGTTTGCAGGCGGGCTATGGCTACACCTTC
TRBJ1-2 | TRBV5-8 | TRBD1 | . | CASSLGQDTNYGYTF | TGTGCCAGCAGCCTGGGACAGGACACTAACTATGGCTACACCTTC
TRBJ2-3 | TRBV5-4 | TRBD2 | . | CASSQDSGGIDTQYF | TGTGCCAGCAGCCAAGATAGCGGGGGGATAGATACGCAGTATTTT
TRBJ1-1 | TRBV4-1 | . | . | CASSPNNMGENTEAFF | TGCGCCAGCAGCCCCAATAATATGGGAGAGAACACTGAAGCTTTCTTT
TRBJ1-2 | TRBV6-1 | . | . | CASSPSYGYTF | TGTGCCAGCAGTCCCTCCTATGGCTACACCTTC
TRBJ1-4 | TRBV7-6 | TRBD1 | . | CASSATGGVEKLFF | TGTGCCAGCAGCGCGACAGGGGGCGTTGAAAAACTGTTTTTT
TRBJ1-5 | TRBV7-6 | . | . | CASSLAPGLNNQPQHF | TGTGCCAGCAGCTTAGCACCGGGACTGAACAATCAGCCCCAGCATTTT
TRBJ1-3 | TRBV5-1 | . | once | CASSPIPQVVGNTIYF | TGCGCCAGCAGCCCGATCCCACAGGTGGTCGGAAACACCATATATTTT
TRBJ2-2 | TRBV7-9 | TRBD2 | . | CASHTSGGPGDGELFF | TGTGCCAGTCATACTAGCGGGGGGCCAGGGGACGGGGAGCTGTTTTTT
TRBJ2-2 | TRBV27 | . | . | CASSTYLDTGELFF | TGTGCCAGCAGTACTTACCTAGATACCGGGGAGCTGTTTTTT
TRBJ1-5 | TRBV28 | . | . | CASSPQGQPQHF | TGTGCCAGCAGTCCCCAGGGCCAGCCCCAGCATTTT
TRBJ1-2 | TRBV28 | . | . | CASKSGAGYGYTF | TGTGCCAGCAAATCAGGGGCTGGCTATGGCTACACCTTC
TRBJ1-6 | TRBV27 | . | . | CASSSTAAHNSPLHF | TGTGCCAGCAGTTCAACAGCTGCTCATAATTCACCCCTCCACTTT
TRBJ1-5 | TRBV18 | TRBD1 | . | CASSPQKGANQPQHF | TGTGCCAGCTCACCACAAAAGGGGGCGAATCAGCCCCAGCATTTT
TRBJ1-1 | TRBV6-1 | . | . | CASTPTPRTEAFF | TGTGCCAGCACCCCAACTCCCCGTACTGAAGCTTTCTTT
TRBJ2-7 | TRBV4-1 | . | . | CASRRDGGSSYEQYF | TGCGCCAGCAGGCGGGACGGAGGGAGCTCCTACGAGCAGTACTTC